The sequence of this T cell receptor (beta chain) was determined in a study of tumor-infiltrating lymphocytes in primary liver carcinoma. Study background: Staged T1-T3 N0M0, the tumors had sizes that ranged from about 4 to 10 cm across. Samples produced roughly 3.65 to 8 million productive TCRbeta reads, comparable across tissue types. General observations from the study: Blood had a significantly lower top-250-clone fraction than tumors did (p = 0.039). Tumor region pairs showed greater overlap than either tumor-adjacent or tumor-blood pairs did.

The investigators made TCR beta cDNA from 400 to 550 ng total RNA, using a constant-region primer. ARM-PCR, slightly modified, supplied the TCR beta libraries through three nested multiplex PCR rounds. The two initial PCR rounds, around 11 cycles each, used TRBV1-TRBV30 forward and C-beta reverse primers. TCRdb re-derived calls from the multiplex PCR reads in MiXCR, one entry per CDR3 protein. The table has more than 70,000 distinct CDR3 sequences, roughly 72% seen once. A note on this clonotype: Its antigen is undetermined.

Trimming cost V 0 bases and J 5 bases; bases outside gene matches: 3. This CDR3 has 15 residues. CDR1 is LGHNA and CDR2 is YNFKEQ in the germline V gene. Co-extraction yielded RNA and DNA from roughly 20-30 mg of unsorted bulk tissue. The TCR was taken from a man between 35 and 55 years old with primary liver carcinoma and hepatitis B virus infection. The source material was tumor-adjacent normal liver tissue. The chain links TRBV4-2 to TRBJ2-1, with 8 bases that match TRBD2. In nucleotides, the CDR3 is TGTGCCAGCAGCCAAGAAGCGGGAGAACACAATGAGCAGTTCTTC. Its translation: CASSQEAGEHNEQFF.